This T cell receptor (beta chain) was captured by sequencing in a study of T-cell memory formation after mild COVID-19. The overall study: Each donor largely had its own TCR clusters.

Study results and caveats: Whether day 37 second-wave clones are SARS-CoV-2-specific was not confirmed.

With V trimmed by 6 bases and J by 0 bases, 4 bases remained unmatched. Germline CDR1 and CDR2: SNHLY and FYNNEI. CDR3 length: 16 amino acids. TCR alpha and TCR beta cDNA libraries carrying sample barcodes and UMIs came from 5'RACE with constant-segment primers. From the 5' RACE reads, TCRdb called clonotypes with MiXCR, one entry per CDR3 protein. The data hold tens of thousands of distinct CDR3 sequences, with around 27% observed a single time. Concerning this clonotype itself: What it binds is not known.

The specimen was PBMCs or a T cell subset sorted from them (not recorded which). The J gene is TRBJ2-2, the V gene TRBV2, with 10 bases aligning to TRBD1. This receptor was taken from a man between 18 and 35 years old who had mild COVID-19 (a few samples of this study predate the infection). Cell type and time point are not known. This chain's CDR3 is CASSHGTGANTGELFF. The CDR3 DNA sequence: TGTGCCAGCAGCCACGGGACAGGGGCGAACACCGGGGAGCTGTTTTTT.